A selection of T cell receptor beta chains follows, all from one sample in a study of T cells in Graves' hyperthyroidism and ophthalmopathy. TCRdb reprocessed the multiplex PCR reads via MiXCR and lists one record per CDR3 protein. The sample records around 720,000 distinct CDR3 sequences, 35% being singletons. The sequencing input was blood. The receptors come from a middle-aged woman with Graves' hyperthyroidism. Both conserved end residues are part of each CDR3. Each record gives: V gene, CDR3 protein.

V: TRBV6-5; CDR3: CASNQGRTRSPLHF
V: TRBV29-1; CDR3: CSGGETGGIPPQPQHF
V: TRBV5-6; CDR3: CASNLRRGQGQYF
V: TRBV18; CDR3: CASSPRTGVQPQHF
V: TRBV10-3; CDR3: CAISHPGEKLFF
V: TRBV7-2; CDR3: CASSIFPYEQYF
V: TRBV20-1; CDR3: CSARLDTYGYTF
V: TRBV20-1; CDR3: CSARTQHF
V: TRBV6-5; CDR3: CASSSTIGFSPLHF
V: TRBV6-5; CDR3: CASSYSGGQETQYF
V: TRBV19; CDR3: CASRWTGETQYF
V: TRBV28; CDR3: CASSTEQGGGNSPLHF
V: TRBV7-2; CDR3: CASSFLGPKNGYTF
V: TRBV7-2; CDR3: CASSLRGGTHYEQYF
V: TRBV14; CDR3: CASSPRRDRRGETQYF
V: TRBV12-3/TRBV12-4; CDR3: CASTPGGSIQPQHF
V: TRBV7-2; CDR3: CASSTQTGRTGELFF
V: TRBV20-1; CDR3: CSASGTGILNTEAFF
V: TRBV7-2; CDR3: CASSQGDGALWGSPLHF
V: TRBV5-8; CDR3: CASSLGQRNSPLHF
V: TRBV19; CDR3: CAIFLNTGELFF
V: TRBV7-6; CDR3: CASSLVGLAARGDTQYF
V: TRBV4-1; CDR3: CASSPTRTGGTEAFF
V: TRBV7-8; CDR3: CAARKNYGYTF
V: TRBV11-2; CDR3: CASSLEGLAGGPAGELFF
V: TRBV5-6; CDR3: CASSLWEIANEKLFF
V: TRBV30; CDR3: CAWSRNTDTEAFF
V: TRBV20-1; CDR3: CSARTGTYEQYF
V: TRBV20-1; CDR3: CSLTGVEQYF
V: TRBV15; CDR3: CATSRVGGVSYEQYF
V: TRBV5-6; CDR3: CASSFLGRNTGELFF
V: TRBV11-2; CDR3: CASSLWTGSRSNEKLFF
V: TRBV12-3/TRBV12-4; CDR3: CASSLEQSYGYTF
V: TRBV15; CDR3: CATSSNRGMDNYGYTF
V: TRBV28; CDR3: CASRRDNTDGYTF
V: TRBV10-3; CDR3: CAISDGTKGDEQFF
V: TRBV7-9; CDR3: CASRGTGAQIPYEQYF
V: TRBV20-1; CDR3: CSARRDRTNSYEQYF
V: TRBV24-1; CDR3: CARDTNQPQHF
V: TRBV12-3/TRBV12-4; CDR3: CASSLQGETNQPQHF
V: TRBV19; CDR3: CARRLGEGGAFF
V: TRBV19; CDR3: CASSTVGTGEGYTF
V: TRBV7-2; CDR3: CASSAWTGGSGELFF
V: TRBV9; CDR3: CASSVDPDGYQPQHF
V: TRBV6-6; CDR3: CASSQAGDRAIGQYF
V: TRBV7-2; CDR3: CASSPWGVSAEAFF
V: TRBV29-1; CDR3: CSQGQENFYEQYF
V: TRBV6-5; CDR3: CASSYAGVNSPLHF
V: TRBV6-6; CDR3: CASSVRLAGGSIRETQYF
V: TRBV5-1; CDR3: CASSSPGTGQETQYF
V: TRBV11-3; CDR3: CASSLEPPRGRTPGYTF
V: TRBV9; CDR3: CASSVESSGNTIYF
V: TRBV20-1; CDR3: CSAPGEEIGELFF